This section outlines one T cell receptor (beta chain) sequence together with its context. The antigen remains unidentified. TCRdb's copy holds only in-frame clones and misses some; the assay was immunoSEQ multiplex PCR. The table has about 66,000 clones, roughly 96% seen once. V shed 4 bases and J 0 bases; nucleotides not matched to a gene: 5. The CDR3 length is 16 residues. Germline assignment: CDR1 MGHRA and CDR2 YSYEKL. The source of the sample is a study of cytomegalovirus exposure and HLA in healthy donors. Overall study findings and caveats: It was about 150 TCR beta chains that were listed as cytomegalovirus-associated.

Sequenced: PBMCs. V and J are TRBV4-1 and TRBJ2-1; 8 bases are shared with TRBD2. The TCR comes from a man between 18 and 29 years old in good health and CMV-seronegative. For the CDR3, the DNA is TGCGCCAGCAGCCTTAGTACTAGCGGCTCCTACAATGAGCAGTTCTTC. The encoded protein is CASSLSTSGSYNEQFF.